This is a list of T cell receptor beta chains from one sample in a study of cytomegalovirus exposure and HLA in healthy donors. Data came from immunoSEQ multiplex PCR; TCRdb stores just in-frame clones and leaves some out. The repertoire holds about 200,000 clones, about 81% seen once, with 2.7% in the top ten. Material: PBMCs. The receptors shown here come from a woman in her forties in good health and CMV-seronegative. The conserved cysteine and the conserved F or W are not part of the CDR3 here. A D gene is named only where the DNA matches it firmly.

. TRBV19 ASSLSRGRRYTGELF
TRBD2 TRBV11-3 ASSSGLAGAAGELF
TRBD2 TRBV7-9 ASSPGARSGRTDTQY
TRBD1 TRBV4-2 ASSQVGGQGRGYGYT
TRBD1 TRBV6-5 ASSRQGRNQPQH
. TRBV29-1 SVALPGRRNTIY
TRBD1 TRBV6-5 ASRGQNYGYT
TRBD2 TRBV27 ASSLAGADYEQY
TRBD2 TRBV19 ASSMTSGGTYNEQF
TRBD2 TRBV7-9 ASRGAGGPKLPTDTQY
TRBD1 TRBV7-9 ASSSNLRGQGSTGELF
. TRBV30 AWNKGIGRTAQY
TRBD2 TRBV28 ASSPGGLAGDTDTQY
TRBD1 TRBV19 ASQFSGQNNEQF
. TRBV23-1 ASSRGGQSYNEQF
. TRBV13 ASSHRAGNTIY
TRBD2 TRBV7-9 ASSLGGEGTGELF
TRBD1 TRBV5-1 ASSSGALVTGTGANVLT
. TRBV5-1 ASSKDFQETQY
TRBD2 TRBV27 ASSGTSGRGGSSYEQY
TRBD2 TRBV30 AWRDTGLSTDTQY
. TRBV9 ASSVVPEADSPLH
. TRBV2 ASSRVGNEQF
TRBD1 TRBV7-9 ASSLAGGQGAGNTIY
. TRBV10-3 AIAASPYEQY
TRBD1 TRBV25-1 ASSEWGDREGYEQY
. TRBV12-5 ASGGGTRSYEQY
TRBD2 TRBV7-2 ASSLRASGVSTDTQY
TRBD2 TRBV28 ASSLRLAGNEQF
. TRBV27 ASSPVSDKNEQF
TRBD2 TRBV28 ASSWGGRAQNEQF
TRBD1 TRBV5-6 ASSLLGTGGREQF
TRBD2 TRBV10-3 AISPGLAKYEQY
TRBD2 TRBV15 ATSRELAGRGEQY
. TRBV7-9 ASSLAAGVSYNEQF
. TRBV30 AWTKGVTYGYT
TRBD1 TRBV6-1 ASSEPEAGGKGTEAF
TRBD2 TRBV5-5 ASSLEGTSGYEQY
TRBD1 TRBV27 ASSQQGALLSYEQY
. TRBV28 ASSPGNTKELF
. TRBV2 ASSDQGFGAF
TRBD2 TRBV10-1 ASSAIAGGQETQY
. TRBV6-5 ASSYRAVSYNEQF
TRBD2 TRBV27 ASSPKLQLAVEEQY
TRBD1 TRBV4-1 ASSQEGGHTGEQY
TRBD2 TRBV18 ASSPGLAGVSTDTQY
. TRBV7-6 ASSLDPVRELWLQNGYT
TRBD2 TRBV6-5 ASRGGLDSYNEQF
TRBD2 TRBV19 ASSKILAGGPKETQY
TRBD2 TRBV29-1 SVDGKAGGNTQY
TRBD1 TRBV19 ASSIWRQGAYEQY
. TRBV5-5 ASSLDGVYQETQY
TRBD2 TRBV9 ASSYSGSPYNEQF
. TRBV6-4 ASSREQSNTGELF
. TRBV19 ASTLGRALRTTEAF